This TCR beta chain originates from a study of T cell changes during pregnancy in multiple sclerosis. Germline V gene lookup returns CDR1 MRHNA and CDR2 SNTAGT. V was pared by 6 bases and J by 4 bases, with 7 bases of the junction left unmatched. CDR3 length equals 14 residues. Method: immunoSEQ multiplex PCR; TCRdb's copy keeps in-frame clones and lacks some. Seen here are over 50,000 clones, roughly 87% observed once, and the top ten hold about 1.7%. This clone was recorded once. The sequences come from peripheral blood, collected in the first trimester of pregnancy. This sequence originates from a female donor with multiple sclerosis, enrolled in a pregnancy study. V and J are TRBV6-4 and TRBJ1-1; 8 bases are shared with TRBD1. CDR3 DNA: TGTGCCAGCAGGGACCGACAGGGGAGCACTGAAGCTTTCTTT. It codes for CASRDRQGSTEAFF.